A selection of T cell receptor beta chains follows, all from one sample in a study of T cells in narcolepsy. Libraries were prepared by immunoSEQ multiplex PCR; TCRdb keeps only in-frame clonotypes and omits some of them. The sample has about 30,000 clones, under 85% seen once. Sequenced: CD45RA- memory CD4+ T cells from PBMCs. The receptor source for this set is a human donor with narcolepsy. Both conserved end residues are trimmed from each CDR3. Fields, in order: CDR3 protein, J gene, V gene.

cdr3_aa: ASSLSPTGPSYEQY; j_call: TRBJ2-7; v_call: TRBV11-3
cdr3_aa: ATSRFGVALNEQY; j_call: TRBJ2-7; v_call: TRBV15
cdr3_aa: ASSLAGGTGNTIY; j_call: TRBJ1-3; v_call: TRBV5-1
cdr3_aa: ASSLVGTQY; j_call: TRBJ2-3; v_call: TRBV5-6
cdr3_aa: ATSRVDRRKQPQH; j_call: TRBJ1-5; v_call: TRBV15
cdr3_aa: ASSLLQETQY; j_call: TRBJ2-5; v_call: TRBV7-2
cdr3_aa: ASRSGTSIRYAYNEQF; j_call: TRBJ2-1; v_call: TRBV19
cdr3_aa: ASSSQGAGETQY; j_call: TRBJ2-5; v_call: TRBV7-9
cdr3_aa: AISDGRGPSDTQY; j_call: TRBJ2-3; v_call: TRBV10-3
cdr3_aa: ASSSQEYYGYT; j_call: TRBJ1-2; v_call: TRBV5-8
cdr3_aa: ASSLGGDTGELF; j_call: TRBJ2-2; v_call: TRBV5-4
cdr3_aa: ASSPSSYNEQF; j_call: TRBJ2-1; v_call: TRBV5-4
cdr3_aa: ASSRDTNTEAF; j_call: TRBJ1-1; v_call: TRBV6-1
cdr3_aa: ASSPGQGPYEQY; j_call: TRBJ2-7; v_call: TRBV7-2
cdr3_aa: SAGGDNTQY; j_call: TRBJ2-3; v_call: TRBV29-1
cdr3_aa: ASSEAWTEKLF; j_call: TRBJ1-4; v_call: TRBV6-1
cdr3_aa: ASSPRGQGGTGELF; j_call: TRBJ2-2; v_call: TRBV27
cdr3_aa: ASSWGGMGTEAF; j_call: TRBJ1-1; v_call: TRBV6-1
cdr3_aa: ASSFWQGEETQY; j_call: TRBJ2-5; v_call: TRBV5-4
cdr3_aa: ASSPGLNTEAF; j_call: TRBJ1-1; v_call: TRBV5-6
cdr3_aa: ASSDGVDTEAF; j_call: TRBJ1-1; v_call: TRBV6-5
cdr3_aa: ASSELTSNEKLF; j_call: TRBJ1-4; v_call: TRBV2
cdr3_aa: SGGGYT; j_call: TRBJ1-2; v_call: TRBV29-1
cdr3_aa: ASSFRGGAGDTQY; j_call: TRBJ2-3; v_call: TRBV5-1
cdr3_aa: ASSQLTGGFGKNIQY; j_call: TRBJ2-4; v_call: TRBV2
cdr3_aa: ASSLDGGLGYEQF; j_call: TRBJ2-1; v_call: TRBV7-9
cdr3_aa: ASSLGTATNEKLF; j_call: TRBJ1-4; v_call: TRBV7-9
cdr3_aa: ASSITNRANPQH; j_call: TRBJ1-5; v_call: TRBV19
cdr3_aa: ASSSKAVLTGEQY; j_call: TRBJ2-5; v_call: TRBV28